This record looks at one TCR beta chain sequence and its context. Its antigen is not identified. Primers used in a second PCR of about 6 to 11 cycles were a sample-barcoded 5' primer and a J-beta primer mix. Unique molecular identifiers of 12 random nucleotides labeled each cDNA. In TCRdb, the 5' RACE reads were re-called with MiXCR into one record per CDR3 protein. The sample shows some 710,000 distinct CDR3 sequences, about 20% of them seen only once. This sample is part of a study of blood T cells in healthy people across ages. Overall study: The template switching approach captured approximately one barcoded beta molecule for every two T cells. Study findings and constraints: Strong correlation existed between TCR beta diversity and naive T cell percentage. The study regarded diversity estimates from one million T cells as underestimates.

The trim removed 7 bases at V and 3 bases at J, leaving 7 bases unmatched. This CDR3 is 13 amino acids long. Germline lookup yields CDR1 SQVTM and CDR2 ANQGSEA. This receptor was taken from a man between 65 and 85 years old in good health. The chain couples TRBV29-1 to TRBJ2-7; 9 bases align to TRBD1. Sequences were obtained from blood. CDR3 bases: TGCAGCGCCCTGACAGGGGGAAACTACGAGCAGTACTTC. This translates into CSALTGGNYEQYF.